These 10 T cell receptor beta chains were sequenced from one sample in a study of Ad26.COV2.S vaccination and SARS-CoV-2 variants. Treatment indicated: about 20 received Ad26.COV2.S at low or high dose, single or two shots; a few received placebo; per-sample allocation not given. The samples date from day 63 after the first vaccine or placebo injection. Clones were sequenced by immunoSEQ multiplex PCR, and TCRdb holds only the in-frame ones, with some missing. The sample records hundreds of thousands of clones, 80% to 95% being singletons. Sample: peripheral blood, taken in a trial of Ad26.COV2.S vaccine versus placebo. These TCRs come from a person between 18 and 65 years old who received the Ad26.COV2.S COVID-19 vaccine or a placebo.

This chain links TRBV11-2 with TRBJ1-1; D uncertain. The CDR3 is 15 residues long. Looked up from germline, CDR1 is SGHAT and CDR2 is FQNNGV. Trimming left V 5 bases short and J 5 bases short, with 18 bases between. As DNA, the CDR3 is TGTGCCAGCAGCCATCTCTCAAGGGTTCGGACTGAAGCTTTCTTT. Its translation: CASSHLSRVRTEAFF.

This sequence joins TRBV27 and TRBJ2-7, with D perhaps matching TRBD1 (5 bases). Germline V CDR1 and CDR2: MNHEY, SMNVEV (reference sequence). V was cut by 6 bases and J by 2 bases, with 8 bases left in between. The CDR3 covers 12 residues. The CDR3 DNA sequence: TGTGCCAGCAGGGACACTCCCTACGAGCAGTACTTC. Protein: CASRDTPYEQYF.

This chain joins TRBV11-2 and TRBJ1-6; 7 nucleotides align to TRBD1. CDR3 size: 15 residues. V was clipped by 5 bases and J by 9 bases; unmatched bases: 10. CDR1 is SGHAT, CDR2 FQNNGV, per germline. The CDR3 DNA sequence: TGTGCCAGCAGCCCCGACAGGGTCGAAATTTCACCCCTCCACTTT. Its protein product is CASSPDRVEISPLHF.

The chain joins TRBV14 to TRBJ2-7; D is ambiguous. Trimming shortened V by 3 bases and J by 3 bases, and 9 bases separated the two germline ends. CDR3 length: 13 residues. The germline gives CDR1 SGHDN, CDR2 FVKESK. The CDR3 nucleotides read TGTGCCAGCAGCCATCGCGCAAACTACGAGCAGTACTTC. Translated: CASSHRANYEQYF.

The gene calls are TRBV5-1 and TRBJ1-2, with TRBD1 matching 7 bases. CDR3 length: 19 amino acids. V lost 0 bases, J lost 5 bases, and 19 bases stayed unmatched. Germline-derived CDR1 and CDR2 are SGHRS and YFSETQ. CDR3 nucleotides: TGCGCCAGCAGCTTGGAGGCTACGGGGGCAGGGGGTTTTGATTATGGCTACACCTTC. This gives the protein CASSLEATGAGGFDYGYTF.

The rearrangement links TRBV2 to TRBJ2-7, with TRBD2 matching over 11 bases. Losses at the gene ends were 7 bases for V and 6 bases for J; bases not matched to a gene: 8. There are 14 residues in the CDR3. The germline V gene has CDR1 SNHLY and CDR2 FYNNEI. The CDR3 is CASKGTSGAGEQYF. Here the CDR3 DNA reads TGTGCCAGCAAAGGGACTAGCGGAGCGGGCGAGCAGTACTTC.

CDR3 protein: CASSVAGRNWDTQYF. CDR3 nucleotides: TGTGCCAGCAGCGTAGCCGGACGAAACTGGGATACGCAGTATTTT. This rearrangement joins TRBV9 to TRBJ2-3, with D unclear. In germline, CDR1 is SGDLS, CDR2 YYNGEE. The CDR3 runs 15 residues. Trimming pared 0 bases from V and 6 bases from J, leaving 14 bases between.

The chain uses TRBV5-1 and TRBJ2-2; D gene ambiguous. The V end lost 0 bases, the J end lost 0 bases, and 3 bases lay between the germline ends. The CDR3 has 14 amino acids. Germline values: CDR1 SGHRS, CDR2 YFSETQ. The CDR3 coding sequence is TGCGCCAGCAGCTTGGGGACGAACACCGGGGAGCTGTTTTTT. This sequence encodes CASSLGTNTGELFF.

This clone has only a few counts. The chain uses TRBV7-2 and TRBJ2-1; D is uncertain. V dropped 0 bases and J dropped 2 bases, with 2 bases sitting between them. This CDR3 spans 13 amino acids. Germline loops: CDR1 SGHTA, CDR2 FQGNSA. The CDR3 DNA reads TGTGCCAGCAGCTTAGCGGCCTACAATGAGCAGTTCTTC. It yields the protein CASSLAAYNEQFF.

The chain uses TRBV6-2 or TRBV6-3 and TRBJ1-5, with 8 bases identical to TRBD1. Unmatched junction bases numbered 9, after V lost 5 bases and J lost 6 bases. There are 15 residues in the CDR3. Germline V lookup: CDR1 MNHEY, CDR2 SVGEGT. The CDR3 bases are TGTGCCAGCAGTCAGGACAGGGTGTTTGCTCAGCCCCAGCATTTT. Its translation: CASSQDRVFAQPQHF.